Listed below are T cell receptor beta chains from one sample, sequenced in a study of neurological immune-mediated disorders. TCRdb passed the 5' RACE reads through MiXCR, listing each CDR3 protein once. The table includes 35,000 to 50,000 distinct CDR3 sequences, 2.5% detected once. Sequenced material: PBMCs. The receptor set was obtained from a man aged 45 to 65 with multiple sclerosis. Both conserved end residues are part of each CDR3. The D gene is left open where the match is weak. Only some rows state a clone size, as once, few, many or a class for expanded clones.

V gene: TRBV5-1
D gene: TRBD2
J gene: TRBJ2-5
clone size: many
CDR3 DNA: TGCGCCAGCAGCTCGGGGATACTAGCGGGCCAAGAGACCCAGTACTTC
CDR3 protein: CASSSGILAGQETQYF

V gene: TRBV2
D gene: TRBD1
J gene: TRBJ2-2
clone size: .
CDR3 DNA: TGTGCCAGCACCGACAGGGGGTCCGCAACCGGGGAGCTGTTTTTT
CDR3 protein: CASTDRGSATGELFF

V gene: TRBV5-8
D gene: .
J gene: TRBJ2-3
clone size: many
CDR3 DNA: TGTGCCAGCAGCTTTATAAACACAGATACGCAGTATTTT
CDR3 protein: CASSFINTDTQYF

V gene: TRBV7-3
D gene: .
J gene: TRBJ1-1
clone size: many
CDR3 DNA: TGTGCCAGCAGCTTATATAGTGGGTCTGAAGCTTTCTTT
CDR3 protein: CASSLYSGSEAFF

V gene: TRBV11-2
D gene: .
J gene: TRBJ1-4
clone size: many
CDR3 DNA: TGTGCCAGCAGGAATTGGGGATCAGTTAATGAAAAACTGTTTTTT
CDR3 protein: CASRNWGSVNEKLFF

V gene: TRBV3-1
D gene: .
J gene: TRBJ1-6
clone size: few
CDR3 DNA: TGTGCCAGCAGCCGGGAGCAGGATGGGTCACCCCTCAACTTT
CDR3 protein: CASSREQDGSPLNF

V gene: TRBV7-8
D gene: .
J gene: TRBJ1-1
clone size: many
CDR3 DNA: TGTGCCAGCAGCTTAGGGGGGCTGACTGACACTGAAGCTTTCTTT
CDR3 protein: CASSLGGLTDTEAFF

V gene: TRBV20-1
D gene: TRBD1
J gene: TRBJ1-5
clone size: many
CDR3 DNA: TGCAGTGCTAGACCGACAGGGATGGATCAGCCCCAGCATTTT
CDR3 protein: CSARPTGMDQPQHF

V gene: TRBV6-5
D gene: TRBD1
J gene: TRBJ2-2
clone size: many
CDR3 DNA: TGTGCCAGCAGTAGGGACAGAGCGAACACCGGGGAGCTGTTTTTT
CDR3 protein: CASSRDRANTGELFF

V gene: TRBV5-1
D gene: .
J gene: TRBJ2-2
clone size: many
CDR3 DNA: TGCGCCAGCAGCTTGGAAGGGGCCACCACCGGGGAGCTGTTTTTT
CDR3 protein: CASSLEGATTGELFF

V gene: TRBV18
D gene: .
J gene: TRBJ1-1
clone size: many
CDR3 DNA: TGTGCCAGCTCACCAATAGAGAACACTGAAGCTTTCTTT
CDR3 protein: CASSPIENTEAFF

V gene: TRBV25-1
D gene: TRBD2
J gene: TRBJ2-2
clone size: many
CDR3 DNA: TGTGCCAGCAGTGCACGGACTAGCGGGGGGATTGGGACCGGGGAGCTGTTTTTT
CDR3 protein: CASSARTSGGIGTGELFF

V gene: TRBV10-1
D gene: .
J gene: TRBJ2-3
clone size: many
CDR3 DNA: TGCGCCAGCAGTACAGGGGGGGCCACAGATACGCAGTATTTT
CDR3 protein: CASSTGGATDTQYF

V gene: TRBV18
D gene: TRBD1
J gene: TRBJ2-7
clone size: many
CDR3 DNA: TGTGCCAGCTCACCACCTGTAGGGGGCCTGTCCTACGAGCAGTACTTC
CDR3 protein: CASSPPVGGLSYEQYF

V gene: TRBV29-1
D gene: TRBD1
J gene: TRBJ2-3
clone size: many
CDR3 DNA: TGCAGCGTTACCGGACAGGGGGCTGGAGATACGCAGTATTTT
CDR3 protein: CSVTGQGAGDTQYF

V gene: TRBV7-9
D gene: .
J gene: TRBJ2-7
clone size: many
CDR3 DNA: TGTGCCAGCAGCTCCGACCTCTCCTACGAGCAGTACTTC
CDR3 protein: CASSSDLSYEQYF

V gene: TRBV5-1
D gene: TRBD2
J gene: TRBJ2-1
clone size: many
CDR3 DNA: TGCGCCAGCAGCATGGGAGGGAGCTCCTACAATGAGCAGTTCTTC
CDR3 protein: CASSMGGSSYNEQFF

V gene: TRBV20-1
D gene: .
J gene: TRBJ1-5
clone size: many
CDR3 DNA: TGCAGTGCTAGGGGGCATATCGGGCAGCCCCAGCATTTT
CDR3 protein: CSARGHIGQPQHF

V gene: TRBV10-3
D gene: .
J gene: TRBJ1-2
clone size: many
CDR3 DNA: TGTGCCATCAGTGAGTCTGGGGGGCCCGACTATGGCTACACCTTC
CDR3 protein: CAISESGGPDYGYTF

V gene: TRBV20-1
D gene: .
J gene: TRBJ2-5
clone size: many
CDR3 DNA: TGCAGTGCCTACCGAGGGGGGGTACAAGAGACCCAGTACTTC
CDR3 protein: CSAYRGGVQETQYF

V gene: TRBV5-1
D gene: .
J gene: TRBJ1-6
clone size: many
CDR3 DNA: TGCGCCAGCAGCTTGGGTGGGACCTCCGCCGCGGATTCACCCCTCAACTTT
CDR3 protein: CASSLGGTSAADSPLNF

V gene: TRBV9
D gene: .
J gene: TRBJ1-6
clone size: .
CDR3 DNA: TGTGCCAGCAGCTCCACACCGAGCTCCTATAATTCACCCCTCAACTTT
CDR3 protein: CASSSTPSSYNSPLNF

V gene: TRBV2
D gene: .
J gene: TRBJ1-5
clone size: many
CDR3 DNA: TGTGCCAGCAGTGAAAATTCCGGAGGGGTACAGCCCCAGCATTTT
CDR3 protein: CASSENSGGVQPQHF

V gene: TRBV5-6
D gene: .
J gene: TRBJ1-1
clone size: many
CDR3 DNA: TGTGCCAGCAGCCGGACCTGGGCCTCCGAAGCTTTCTTT
CDR3 protein: CASSRTWASEAFF

V gene: TRBV5-1
D gene: TRBD2
J gene: TRBJ2-3
clone size: many
CDR3 DNA: TGCGCCAGCAGCTTGTCGGGTAGCGGGGGCACAGATACGCAGTATTTT
CDR3 protein: CASSLSGSGGTDTQYF

V gene: TRBV5-6
D gene: .
J gene: TRBJ1-1
clone size: many
CDR3 DNA: TGTGCCAGCAGCTTGTATGGGATTTCGGCGAACACTGAAGCTTTCTTT
CDR3 protein: CASSLYGISANTEAFF

V gene: TRBV5-1
D gene: .
J gene: TRBJ2-2
clone size: many
CDR3 DNA: TGCGCCAGCAGCTTGACCCAGCTGGGGGCCGGGGAGCTGTTTTTT
CDR3 protein: CASSLTQLGAGELFF

V gene: TRBV7-9
D gene: .
J gene: TRBJ1-1
clone size: many
CDR3 DNA: TGTGCCAGCAGCCTGGTGGCTGAAGCTTTCTTT
CDR3 protein: CASSLVAEAFF

V gene: TRBV11-2
D gene: .
J gene: TRBJ1-1
clone size: many
CDR3 DNA: TGTGCCAGCAGCTTAGTGTTGGAGGGTACAGCTTTCTTT
CDR3 protein: CASSLVLEGTAFF

V gene: TRBV7-3
D gene: .
J gene: TRBJ2-3
clone size: many
CDR3 DNA: TGTGCCAGCAGCTTAACTCCCTTAATCACAGATACGCAGTATTTT
CDR3 protein: CASSLTPLITDTQYF

V gene: TRBV14
D gene: .
J gene: TRBJ1-1
clone size: many
CDR3 DNA: TGTGCCAGCAGCCAAGATCTGCCAGTCACTGAAGCTTTCTTT
CDR3 protein: CASSQDLPVTEAFF

V gene: TRBV5-5
D gene: .
J gene: TRBJ1-5
clone size: many
CDR3 DNA: TGTGCCAGCAGCTTAACATCGGACCAGCCCCAGCATTTT
CDR3 protein: CASSLTSDQPQHF

V gene: TRBV5-1
D gene: TRBD2
J gene: TRBJ2-5
clone size: many
CDR3 DNA: TGCGCCAGCAGCTTTAGCGGGATACAAGAGACCCAGTACTTC
CDR3 protein: CASSFSGIQETQYF

V gene: TRBV5-1
D gene: TRBD1
J gene: TRBJ2-7
clone size: many
CDR3 DNA: TGCGCCAGCAGCTTGGGGACAGGAACCTACGAGCAGTACTTC
CDR3 protein: CASSLGTGTYEQYF

V gene: TRBV12-3/TRBV12-4
D gene: .
J gene: TRBJ1-3
clone size: many
CDR3 DNA: TGTGCTAAGGGAAACACCATATATTTT
CDR3 protein: CAKGNTIYF

V gene: TRBV5-1
D gene: .
J gene: TRBJ2-6
clone size: medium-sized
CDR3 DNA: TGCGCCAGCAGCTTGGACATCTCTGGGGCCAACGTCCTGACTTTC
CDR3 protein: CASSLDISGANVLTF

V gene: TRBV10-3
D gene: TRBD1
J gene: TRBJ2-7
clone size: many
CDR3 DNA: TGTGCCATCAGCCCCAATCCGGGACAGTCCCACGAGCAGTACTTC
CDR3 protein: CAISPNPGQSHEQYF

V gene: TRBV7-6
D gene: TRBD1
J gene: TRBJ2-2
clone size: many
CDR3 DNA: TGTGCCAGCAGCTTAGCGCCGGCAGGGGGCCCCGGGGAGCTGTTTTTT
CDR3 protein: CASSLAPAGGPGELFF

V gene: TRBV5-1
D gene: TRBD2
J gene: TRBJ2-3
clone size: few
CDR3 DNA: TGCGCCAGCAGCCCCCAGAGTAGCGGGGGGTTAGATACGCAGTATTTT
CDR3 protein: CASSPQSSGGLDTQYF

V gene: TRBV28
D gene: TRBD1
J gene: TRBJ2-7
clone size: many
CDR3 DNA: TGTGCCAGCAGTCCTTCCGGGGCCAGGGGGTACGAGCAGTACTTC
CDR3 protein: CASSPSGARGYEQYF

V gene: TRBV28
D gene: TRBD2
J gene: TRBJ2-3
clone size: many
CDR3 DNA: TGTGCCAGCAGTTTCATGGCGGGGGGGGGAGATACGCAGTATTTT
CDR3 protein: CASSFMAGGGDTQYF

V gene: TRBV12-3/TRBV12-4
D gene: .
J gene: TRBJ2-1
clone size: many
CDR3 DNA: TGTGCCAGCACCCTCGGACTCCCGGGGAAAGAGCAGTTCTTC
CDR3 protein: CASTLGLPGKEQFF

V gene: TRBV3-1
D gene: .
J gene: TRBJ1-5
clone size: many
CDR3 DNA: TGTGCCAGCAGCCAAGGTTCGGGGTACAATCAGCCCCAGCATTTT
CDR3 protein: CASSQGSGYNQPQHF

V gene: TRBV10-3
D gene: .
J gene: TRBJ1-1
clone size: many
CDR3 DNA: TGTGCCATCAGTGAGTCGGGGGCAGCTCTGAACACTGAAGCTTTCTTT
CDR3 protein: CAISESGAALNTEAFF

V gene: TRBV12-3/TRBV12-4
D gene: .
J gene: TRBJ2-7
clone size: many
CDR3 DNA: TGTGCCAGCAGTTTCGGACAGAAATACGAGCAGTACTTC
CDR3 protein: CASSFGQKYEQYF

V gene: TRBV18
D gene: TRBD1
J gene: TRBJ1-6
clone size: few
CDR3 DNA: TGTGCCAGCTCACCACAGACAGGGAATTCACCCCTCAACTTT
CDR3 protein: CASSPQTGNSPLNF

V gene: TRBV12-3/TRBV12-4
D gene: .
J gene: TRBJ2-3
clone size: medium-sized
CDR3 DNA: TGTGCCAGCAGTTTAGCACCCTCAGATACGCAGTATTTT
CDR3 protein: CASSLAPSDTQYF

V gene: TRBV12-3/TRBV12-4
D gene: .
J gene: TRBJ1-5
clone size: many
CDR3 DNA: TGTGCCAGCAGTTTTCTCAGGGGCGCTAATCAGCCCCAGCATTTT
CDR3 protein: CASSFLRGANQPQHF

V gene: TRBV20-1
D gene: .
J gene: TRBJ1-1
clone size: many
CDR3 DNA: TGCAGTGCTAGGGGCGGAGCCGCGACTGAAGCTTTCTTT
CDR3 protein: CSARGGAATEAFF

V gene: TRBV12-3/TRBV12-4
D gene: .
J gene: TRBJ1-2
clone size: many
CDR3 DNA: TGTGCCAGCAGCGCAACAGGGATCTATGGCTACACCTTC
CDR3 protein: CASSATGIYGYTF

V gene: TRBV7-8
D gene: .
J gene: TRBJ1-2
clone size: many
CDR3 DNA: TGTGCCAGCAGCTTAGATAGCTCGGTACAATCCTTC
CDR3 protein: CASSLDSSVQSF